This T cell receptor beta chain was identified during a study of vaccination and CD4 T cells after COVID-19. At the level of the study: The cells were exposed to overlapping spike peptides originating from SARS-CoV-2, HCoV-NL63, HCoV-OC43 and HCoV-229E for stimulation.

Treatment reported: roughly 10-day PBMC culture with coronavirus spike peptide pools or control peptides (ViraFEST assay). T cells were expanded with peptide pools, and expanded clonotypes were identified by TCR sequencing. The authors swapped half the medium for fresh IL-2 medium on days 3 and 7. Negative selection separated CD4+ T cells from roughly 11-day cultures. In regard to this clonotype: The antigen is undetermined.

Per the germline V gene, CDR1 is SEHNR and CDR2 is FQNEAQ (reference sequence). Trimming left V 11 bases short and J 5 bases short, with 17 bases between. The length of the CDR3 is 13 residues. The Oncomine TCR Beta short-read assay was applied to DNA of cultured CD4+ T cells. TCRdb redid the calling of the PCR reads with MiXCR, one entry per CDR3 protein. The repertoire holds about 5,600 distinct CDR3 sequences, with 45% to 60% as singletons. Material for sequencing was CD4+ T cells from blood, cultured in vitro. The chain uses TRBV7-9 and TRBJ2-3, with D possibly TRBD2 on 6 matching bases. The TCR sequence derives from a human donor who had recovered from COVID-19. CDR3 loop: CAWGVSGVDTQYF. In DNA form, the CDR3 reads TGTGCCTGGGGGGTATCTGGGGTAGATACGCAGTATTTT.